A single sample is the source of the 15 T cell receptor beta chains below, sequenced in a study of blood T cell repertoires in COVID-19 (dated by TCRdb to the early 2020s). Libraries were made using the immunoSEQ multiplex PCR assay. This is the immuneACCESS table as TCRdb keeps it, with only in-frame sequences that have V and J called. A part of the clones is gone; compared with another copy, unresolved V genes explain less than half, and the rest is unexplained. The sample includes approximately 160,000 clones, with 84% observed a single time. The ten largest make up less than 9% of the sample. The sample taken for sequencing was peripheral blood. These receptor sequences come from a middle-aged man who had recovered from COVID-19.

The chain is built from TRBV11-3 and TRBJ2-2, with unresolved D. The CDR3 totals 13 residues. The germline gives CDR1 SGHNT, CDR2 YENEEA. V was cut by 2 bases and J by 4 bases, with 5 bases left in between. The CDR3: CASSLQVTGELFF. The CDR3 region has the DNA TGTGCCAGCAGCTTACAGGTCACCGGGGAGCTGTTTTTT.

The chain combines TRBV5-1 with TRBJ2-7; D perhaps matches TRBD1 (6 bases). The V gene lost 4 bases and the J gene lost 5 bases, with 10 bases spanning the gap. The CDR3 is 12 amino acids. Germline loops: CDR1 SGHRS, CDR2 YFSETQ. The CDR3 is CASSNRVDEQYF. In DNA form, the CDR3 reads TGCGCCAGCAGCAACAGGGTCGACGAGCAGTACTTC.

The rearrangement joins TRBV6-5 to TRBJ1-1; no definite D call. Germline assignment: CDR1 MNHEY and CDR2 SVGAGI. Trimming shortened V by 5 bases and J by 2 bases, and 6 bases separated the two germline ends. CDR3 length equals 12 residues. CDR3 nucleotide sequence: TGTGCCAGCAGTCGCGATAACACTGAAGCTTTCTTT. Translated, it gives CASSRDNTEAFF.

This sequence joins TRBV21-1 and TRBJ1-3; the DNA was not compared with TRBD1, the D call given in the table. TRBV21-1 is given as a pseudogene. CDR3 length: 16 amino acids. The CDR3 reads CASTSPGARSGNTIYF. In DNA form, the CDR3 reads TGTGCCAGCACCAGTCCAGGCGCCCGTTCTGGAAACACCATATATTTT.

This clone was detected only a few times. V usage is TRBV6-1 and J usage is TRBJ2-3; 8 bases fit TRBD1. The CDR3 covers 16 residues. Trimming at V came to 3 bases and at J to 1 base, leaving 6 bases not matched to a gene. Germline CDR1 and CDR2: MNHNS and SASEGT. The CDR3 bases are TGTGCCAGCAGTGAGGCCGAGACAGGGGGCACAGATACGCAGTATTTT. The encoded protein is CASSEAETGGTDTQYF.

In this sample, this clone turned up many times. This chain links TRBV24-1 with TRBJ2-7; D might be TRBD2 (6 bases). Trimming pared 5 bases from V and 5 bases from J, leaving 18 bases between. The CDR3 contains 15 residues. Germline V gene sequence: CDR1 KGHDR, CDR2 SFDVKD. DNA of the CDR3: TGTGCCACCAGTGGCTCACGGGACTCCTCAAACGAGCAGTACTTC. Its protein is CATSGSRDSSNEQYF.

This rearrangement joins TRBV4-2 to TRBJ2-1, with D possibly TRBD2 on 5 matching bases. Germline CDR1 reads LGHNA; CDR2 reads YNFKEQ. V was pared by 0 bases and J by 10 bases, with 19 bases between. The CDR3 covers 16 residues. The DNA for the CDR3 is TGTGCCAGCAGCCAAGATGAGGGCCAGGATGGTATCGAGCAGTTCTTC. Protein sequence: CASSQDEGQDGIEQFF.

This clone was counted only a few times. The J gene is TRBJ1-2, the V gene TRBV28; maybe TRBD1 (6 bases). The CDR3 runs to 13 residues. Germline CDR1 is MDHEN and CDR2 is SYDVKM. Between the trimmed V and J ends, which lost 5 bases and 7 bases, there was a span of 14 bases. The DNA of the CDR3 is TGTGCCAGCAGTGTCTCAGGGGAGGGTGGCTACACCTTC. Translated, it gives CASSVSGEGGYTF.

The V call is TRBV5-1, the J call TRBJ2-7; no definite D call. The V gene lost 0 bases and the J gene lost 2 bases, with 9 bases spanning the gap. Germline CDR1 reads SGHRS; CDR2 reads YFSETQ. CDR3 length: 14 amino acids. Here the CDR3 DNA reads TGCGCCAGCAGCTTGGAGCCGACTGCCTACGAGCAGTACTTC. Protein sequence: CASSLEPTAYEQYF.

This chain joins TRBV3-1 (or the pseudogene TRBV3-2) and TRBJ2-3, with TRBD2 matching 9 bases. The CDR3 length is 16 residues. The trim removed 5 bases at V and 3 bases at J, leaving 9 bases unmatched. Germline-derived CDR1 and CDR2 are LGHDT and YNNKEL (reference sequence). CDR3 in DNA: TGTGCCAGCAGCGGCTCACTAGCGGGTGGGACAGATACGCAGTATTTT. This codes for CASSGSLAGGTDTQYF.

This clone showed up just a few times. This sequence joins TRBV10-3 and TRBJ1-2, with no clear D. V was cut by 2 bases and J by 4 bases, with 11 bases left in between. Germline V gene sequence: CDR1 ENHRY, CDR2 SYGVKD. The CDR3 consists of 14 residues. The CDR3 loop is CAISEDLGGYGYTF. DNA for the CDR3: TGTGCCATCAGTGAGGATCTTGGAGGCTATGGCTACACCTTC.

This rearrangement joins TRBV11-3 to TRBJ1-2, with 8 positions matching TRBD1. The V and J ends lost 5 bases and 3 bases, in that order; junction bases with no gene match: 8. Germline loops: CDR1 SGHNT, CDR2 YENEEA. The CDR3 length is 15 residues. The DNA of the CDR3 is TGTGCCAGCAGCACAGGGGGTACCCACGACTATGGCTACACCTTC. It codes for CASSTGGTHDYGYTF.

The genes are TRBV5-1 and TRBJ2-1; 10 bases map to TRBD2. CDR3 length: 16 amino acids. Looked up from germline, CDR1 is SGHRS and CDR2 is YFSETQ. Germline trimming cut 3 bases from V and 4 bases from J; bases unmatched to any gene: 7. CDR3 loop: CASSSVTSGVYNEQFF. CDR3 sequence (DNA): TGCGCCAGCAGCTCGGTTACTAGCGGGGTATACAATGAGCAGTTCTTC.

V gene TRBV12-3 or TRBV12-4 combines with J gene TRBJ2-3; TRBD2 might be the D (6 bases). The length of the CDR3 is 13 residues. The V gene lost 7 bases and the J gene lost 2 bases, with 10 bases spanning the gap. CDR3 sequence reads: CASNRDSTDTQYF. CDR3 sequence (DNA): TGTGCCAGCAACCGGGACTCCACAGATACGCAGTATTTT.

This rearrangement joins TRBV27 to TRBJ2-5; 11 nucleotides agree with TRBD2. Per germline, CDR1 MNHEY and CDR2 SMNVEV (reference sequence). This CDR3 is built from 17 residues. Trimming at V came to 6 bases and at J to 4 bases, leaving 13 bases not matched to a gene. CDR3 sequence reads: CASSLGSGRAGLETQYF. In DNA, the CDR3 is TGTGCCAGCAGCTTGGGTAGCGGGAGGGCCGGGTTAGAGACCCAGTACTTC.